The rows below give T cell receptor beta chains drawn from one sample of a study of T cell responses to AZD1222 COVID-19 vaccine. The assay was immunoSEQ multiplex PCR, and TCRdb's table has in-frame clones only and misses some. Among over 150,000 clones listed, about 90% were seen once. The sequencing used peripheral blood, collected on day 0 of AZD1222 vaccination. The source of these receptors is an adult in good health. Each CDR3 is given with its conserved first and last residue. The D gene is left open where the match is weak. Rows may omit the clone size; those that give it use once, few, many or a size class.

NA | TRBJ1-1 | TRBV2 | NA | CASRPRGGETEAFF | TGTGCCAGCAGGCCCCGAGGGGGAGAGACTGAAGCTTTCTTT
NA | TRBJ1-1 | TRBV4-2 | few | CASSQGREITEAFF | TGTGCCAGCAGCCAAGGCAGGGAGATCACTGAAGCTTTCTTT
NA | TRBJ2-5 | TRBV24-1 | NA | CATSDPGGPIQETQYF | TGTGCCACCAGTGATCCCGGGGGCCCAATACAAGAGACCCAGTACTTC
NA | TRBJ1-2 | TRBV6-5 | NA | CASSKSDIGYGYTF | TGTGCCAGCAGTAAATCGGACATCGGGTATGGCTACACCTTC
NA | TRBJ2-7 | TRBV3-1/TRBV3-2 | NA | CASEVWGTREQYF | TGTGCCAGCGAGGTTTGGGGGACGAGAGAGCAGTACTTC
TRBD1 | TRBJ1-2 | TRBV7-9 | NA | CASSLGVPRGYGYTF | TGTGCCAGCAGCTTAGGGGTCCCCAGGGGGTATGGCTACACCTTC
NA | TRBJ1-5 | TRBV2 | once | CASLQGLNQPQHF | TGTGCCAGTTTACAGGGACTCAATCAGCCCCAGCATTTT
NA | TRBJ2-7 | TRBV30 | few | CAWSFGSGVLYEQYF | TGTGCCTGGAGTTTCGGATCAGGCGTCCTCTACGAGCAGTACTTC
NA | TRBJ2-3 | TRBV30 | NA | CAWTRRMADTQYF | TGTGCCTGGACACGGCGGATGGCAGATACGCAGTATTTT
NA | TRBJ1-3 | TRBV6-5 | NA | CATESGNTIYF | TGTGCCACCGAGTCCGGGAACACCATATATTTT
TRBD1 | TRBJ1-2 | TRBV2 | NA | CASKGTGSADGGYTF | TGTGCCAGCAAAGGGACAGGGAGTGCCGACGGTGGCTACACCTTC
NA | TRBJ1-1 | TRBV12-5 | NA | CASGLDRGSPEAFF | TGTGCTAGTGGTTTGGATAGGGGTAGTCCTGAAGCTTTCTTT
NA | TRBJ1-2 | TRBV28 | NA | CASSLSDSYGYTF | TGTGCCAGCAGTTTAAGCGACAGCTATGGCTACACCTTC
NA | TRBJ2-5 | TRBV28 | NA | CASSSPSGGGETQYF | TGTGCCAGCAGCTCTCCTAGCGGAGGGGGGGAGACCCAGTACTTC
NA | TRBJ2-1 | TRBV11-2 | NA | CASSLEGGPNNEQFF | TGTGCCAGCAGCTTGGAGGGGGGGCCCAACAATGAGCAGTTCTTC
TRBD1 | TRBJ2-3 | TRBV29-1 | NA | CSVRDRVTDTQYF | TGCAGCGTTAGGGACAGGGTCACAGATACGCAGTATTTT
NA | TRBJ2-1 | TRBV27 | NA | CASSLSTLPGGALGNEQFF | TGTGCCAGCAGTTTATCGACCCTCCCAGGGGGGGCATTGGGCAATGAGCAGTTCTTC
NA | TRBJ1-1 | TRBV14 | NA | CASSQLLNTEAFF | TGTGCCAGCAGCCAGCTGTTGAACACTGAAGCTTTCTTT
NA | TRBJ2-4 | TRBV11-2 | NA | CASSLDQLGPGAKNIQYF | TGTGCCAGCAGCTTAGACCAACTAGGTCCCGGAGCCAAAAACATTCAGTACTTC
NA | TRBJ1-6 | TRBV28 | NA | CASSLFRGGASPLHF | TGTGCCAGCAGTCTCTTCAGGGGAGGGGCATCACCCCTCCACTTT
TRBD1 | TRBJ2-1 | TRBV29-1 | once | CSVVNRDSSYNEQFF | TGCAGCGTCGTAAACCGGGACAGCTCCTACAATGAGCAGTTCTTC
NA | TRBJ2-2 | TRBV12-3/TRBV12-4 | once | CASGTPRTGELFF | TGTGCCAGCGGGACCCCGAGGACCGGGGAGCTGTTTTTT
NA | TRBJ1-6 | TRBV30 | NA | CAWSGQTAYNSPLHF | TGTGCCTGGAGTGGACAGACAGCTTATAATTCACCCCTCCACTTT
NA | TRBJ1-1 | TRBV30 | NA | CACLGPVNTEAFF | TGTGCCTGCCTCGGCCCGGTGAACACTGAAGCTTTCTTT
TRBD1 | TRBJ1-5 | TRBV27 | NA | CASSFHGQGSQPQHF | TGTGCCAGCAGTTTCCACGGACAGGGCAGTCAGCCCCAGCATTTT
NA | TRBJ1-1 | TRBV18 | NA | CASSPPGQGRENTEAFF | TGTGCCAGCTCACCACCGGGGCAGGGTAGGGAGAACACTGAAGCTTTCTTT
NA | TRBJ1-2 | TRBV5-1 | NA | CASSLGDVYGYTF | TGCGCCAGCTCCCTAGGGGACGTTTATGGCTACACCTTC
NA | TRBJ1-2 | TRBV24-1 | many | CATSPEGVRGGYTF | TGTGCCACCTCTCCGGAAGGGGTAAGGGGTGGCTACACCTTC
NA | TRBJ2-7 | TRBV12-3/TRBV12-4 | NA | CASSYSYEQYF | TGTGCCAGCAGTTACAGTTACGAGCAGTACTTC
NA | TRBJ1-4 | TRBV11-2 | NA | CASSQGTDNEKLFF | TGTGCCAGCAGCCAAGGGACGGATAATGAAAAACTGTTTTTT
TRBD2 | TRBJ2-2 | TRBV7-2 | NA | CASSPGTSGAYTGELFF | TGTGCCAGCAGCCCCGGGACTAGCGGGGCGTACACCGGGGAGCTGTTTTTT
TRBD1 | TRBJ2-2 | TRBV7-9 | NA | CASTVDRGGTGELFF | TGTGCCAGCACCGTTGACAGGGGTGGGACCGGGGAGCTGTTTTTT